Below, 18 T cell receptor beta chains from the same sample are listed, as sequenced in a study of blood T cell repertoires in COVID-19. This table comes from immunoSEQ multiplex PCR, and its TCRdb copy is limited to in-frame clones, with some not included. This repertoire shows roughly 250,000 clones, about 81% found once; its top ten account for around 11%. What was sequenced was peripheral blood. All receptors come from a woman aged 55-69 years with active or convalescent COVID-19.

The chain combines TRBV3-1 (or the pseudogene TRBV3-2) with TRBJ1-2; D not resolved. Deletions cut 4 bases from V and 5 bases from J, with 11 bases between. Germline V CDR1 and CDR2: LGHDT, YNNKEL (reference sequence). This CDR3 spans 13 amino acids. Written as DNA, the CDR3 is TGTGCCAGCAGCCGAAACGGGGATTATGGCTACACCTTC. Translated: CASSRNGDYGYTF.

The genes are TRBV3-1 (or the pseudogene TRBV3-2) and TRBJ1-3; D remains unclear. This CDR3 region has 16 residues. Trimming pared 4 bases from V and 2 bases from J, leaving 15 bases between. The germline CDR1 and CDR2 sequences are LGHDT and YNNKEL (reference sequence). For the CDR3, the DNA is TGTGCCAGCAGCCCCCAAACCAGAGGAGCTGGAAACACCATATATTTT. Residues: CASSPQTRGAGNTIYF.

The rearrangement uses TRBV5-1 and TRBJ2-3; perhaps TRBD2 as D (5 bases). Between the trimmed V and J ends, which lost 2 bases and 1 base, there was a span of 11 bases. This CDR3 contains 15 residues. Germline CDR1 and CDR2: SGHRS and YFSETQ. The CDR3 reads CASSFAGLGTDTQYF. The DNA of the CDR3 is TGCGCCAGCAGCTTTGCGGGCTTGGGCACAGATACGCAGTATTTT.

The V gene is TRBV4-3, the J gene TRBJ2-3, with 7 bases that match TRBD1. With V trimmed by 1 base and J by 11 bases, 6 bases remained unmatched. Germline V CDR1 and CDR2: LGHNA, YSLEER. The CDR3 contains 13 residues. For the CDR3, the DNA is TGCGCCAGCAGCCAAGTTGGTGGGACAGTGCAGTATTTT. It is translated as CASSQVGGTVQYF.

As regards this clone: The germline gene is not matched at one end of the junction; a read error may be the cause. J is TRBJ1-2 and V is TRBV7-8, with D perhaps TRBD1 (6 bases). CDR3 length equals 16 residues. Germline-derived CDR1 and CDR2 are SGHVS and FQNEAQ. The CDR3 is CVSSLSSQKGGYGYTF. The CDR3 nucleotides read TGTGTCAGCAGCTTAAGTAGCCAAAAAGGGGGCTATGGCTACACCTTC.

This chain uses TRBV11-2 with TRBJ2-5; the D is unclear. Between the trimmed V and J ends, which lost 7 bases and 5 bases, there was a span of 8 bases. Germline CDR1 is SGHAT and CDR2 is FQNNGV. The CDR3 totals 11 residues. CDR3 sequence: CASTPRETQYF. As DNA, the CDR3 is TGTGCCAGCACCCCACGGGAGACCCAGTACTTC.

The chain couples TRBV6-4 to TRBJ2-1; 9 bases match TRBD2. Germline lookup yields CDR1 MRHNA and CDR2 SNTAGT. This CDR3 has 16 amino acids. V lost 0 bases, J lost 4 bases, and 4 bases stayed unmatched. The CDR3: CASSDSYLAGYNEQFF. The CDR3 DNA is TGTGCCAGCAGTGACTCGTATCTAGCGGGGTACAATGAGCAGTTCTTC.

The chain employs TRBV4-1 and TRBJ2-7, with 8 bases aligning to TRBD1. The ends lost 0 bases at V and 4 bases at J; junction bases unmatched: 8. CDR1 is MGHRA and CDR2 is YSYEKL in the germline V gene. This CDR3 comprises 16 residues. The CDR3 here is CASSQDMGQAIYEQYF. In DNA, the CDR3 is TGCGCCAGCAGCCAAGACATGGGACAGGCAATATACGAGCAGTACTTC.

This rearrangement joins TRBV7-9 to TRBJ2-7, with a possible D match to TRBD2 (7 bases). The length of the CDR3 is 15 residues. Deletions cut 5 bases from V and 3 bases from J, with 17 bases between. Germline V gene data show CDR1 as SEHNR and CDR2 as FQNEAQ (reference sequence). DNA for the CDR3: TGTGCCAGCAGCCTCACTATCGGGGGGCTCTACGAGCAGTACTTC. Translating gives CASSLTIGGLYEQYF.

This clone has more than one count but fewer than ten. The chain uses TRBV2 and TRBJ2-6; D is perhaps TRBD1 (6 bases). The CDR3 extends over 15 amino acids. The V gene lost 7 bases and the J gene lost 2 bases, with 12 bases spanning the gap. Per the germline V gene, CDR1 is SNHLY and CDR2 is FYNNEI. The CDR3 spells CASKDRITGANVLTF. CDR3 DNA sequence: TGTGCCAGCAAAGACAGGATAACTGGGGCCAACGTCCTGACTTTC.

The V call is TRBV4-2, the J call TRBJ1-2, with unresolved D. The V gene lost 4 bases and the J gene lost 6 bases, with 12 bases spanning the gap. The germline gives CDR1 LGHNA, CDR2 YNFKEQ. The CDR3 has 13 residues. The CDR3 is CASSPAEGNGYTF. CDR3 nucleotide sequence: TGTGCCAGCAGCCCCGCCGAGGGAAATGGCTACACCTTC.

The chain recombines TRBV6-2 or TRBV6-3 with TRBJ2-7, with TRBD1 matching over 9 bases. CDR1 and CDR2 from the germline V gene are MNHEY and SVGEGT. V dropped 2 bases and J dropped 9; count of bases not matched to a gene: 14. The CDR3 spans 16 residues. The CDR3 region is CASSYLGQGKGTVQYF. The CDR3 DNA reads TGTGCCAGCAGTTACCTTGGACAGGGGAAGGGGACTGTGCAGTACTTC.

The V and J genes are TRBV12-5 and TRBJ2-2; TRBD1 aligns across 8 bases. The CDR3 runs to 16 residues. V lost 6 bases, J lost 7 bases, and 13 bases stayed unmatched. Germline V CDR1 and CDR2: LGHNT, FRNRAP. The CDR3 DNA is TGTGCTAGTGGAGACCCAGGGGGCTTTAGGATCGGGGAGCTGTTTTTT. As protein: CASGDPGGFRIGELFF. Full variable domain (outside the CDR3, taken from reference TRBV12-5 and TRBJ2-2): DARVTQTPRHKVTEMGQEVTMRCQPILGHNTVFWYRQTMMQGLELLAYFRNRAPLDDSGMPKDRFSAEMPDATLATLKIQPSEPRDSAVYFCASGDPGGFRIGELFFGEGSRLTVL.

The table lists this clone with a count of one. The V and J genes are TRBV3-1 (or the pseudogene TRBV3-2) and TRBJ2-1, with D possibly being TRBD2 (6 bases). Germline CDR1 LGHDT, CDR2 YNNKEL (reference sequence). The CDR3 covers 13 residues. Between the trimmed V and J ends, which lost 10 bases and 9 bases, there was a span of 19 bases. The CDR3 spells CATGEVGAGEQFF. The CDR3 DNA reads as TGTGCCACCGGGGAGGTGGGAGCGGGTGAGCAGTTCTTC.

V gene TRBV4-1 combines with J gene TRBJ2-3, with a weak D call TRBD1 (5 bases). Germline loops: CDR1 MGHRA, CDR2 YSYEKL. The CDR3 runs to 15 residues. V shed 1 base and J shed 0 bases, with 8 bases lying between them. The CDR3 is CASSQGQRSTDTQYF. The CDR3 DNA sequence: TGCGCCAGCAGCCAAGGACAGAGGAGCACAGATACGCAGTATTTT.

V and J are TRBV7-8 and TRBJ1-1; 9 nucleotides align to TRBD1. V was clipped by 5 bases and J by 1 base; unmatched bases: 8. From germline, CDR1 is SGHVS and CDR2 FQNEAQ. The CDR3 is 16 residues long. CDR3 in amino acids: CASSLGQGGSNTEAFF. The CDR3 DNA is TGTGCCAGCAGCCTGGGACAGGGTGGATCGAACACTGAAGCTTTCTTT.

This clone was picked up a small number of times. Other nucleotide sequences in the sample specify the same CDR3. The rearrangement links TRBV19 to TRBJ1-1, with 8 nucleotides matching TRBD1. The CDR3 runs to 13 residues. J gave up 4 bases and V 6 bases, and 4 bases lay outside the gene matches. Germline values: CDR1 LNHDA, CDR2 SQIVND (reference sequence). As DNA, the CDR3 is TGTGCCAGTAGCCGGACAGGGCCCACTGAAGCTTTCTTT. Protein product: CASSRTGPTEAFF.

The CDR3 here is CASSRDRGGNEQFF. CDR3 bases: TGCGCCAGCAGCAGGGACAGGGGCGGCAATGAGCAGTTCTTC. The rearrangement uses TRBV5-1 and TRBJ2-1; 10 nucleotides match TRBD1. This CDR3 spans 14 amino acids. CDR1 is SGHRS, CDR2 YFSETQ, per germline. Trimming removed 4 bases from V and 6 bases from J; junction bases left unmatched: 4.